This T cell receptor beta chain was sequenced in a study of molecular identifiers for immune sequencing clone quantification. TCRdb redid the calling of the PCR reads with MiXCR, one entry per CDR3 protein. The table includes some 320,000 distinct CDR3 sequences, over 20% detected once. This clonotype was recorded a few times. This CDR3 region has 13 residues. Germline V gene sequence: CDR1 MNHEY, CDR2 SVGEGT. V lost 6 bases to trimming and J lost 0 bases, with 9 bases between them. Using a CD8+CD4-CCR7+CD45RA+ phenotype, naive CD8 T cells were sorted. The receptor's source is a human donor in good health. Some libraries in this study had Jurkat cell RNA spiked in. Sequencing input: naive CD8+ T cells from blood, with Jurkat cell RNA spiked in. Documented subset: FACS-sorted CD8+CD4-CCR7+CD45RA+ naive T cells. The gene calls are TRBV6-2 or TRBV6-3 and TRBJ2-7; D uncertain. The CDR3 spells CASSDASSYEQYF. The CDR3 coding sequence is TGTGCCAGCAGCGACGCGAGCTCCTACGAGCAGTACTTC.